What follows describes a single T cell receptor (beta chain). Sorted-subset replicate PCRs used about 200 ng of genomic DNA. This amount corresponded to about 29,000 T cell genomes. Produced via immunoSEQ multiplex PCR; TCRdb's table is partial and in-frame only. The sample yields about a million clones, approximately 80% seen once. This record belongs to a study of shared clonotypes between healthy human individuals. Trimming took 3 bases from V and 2 from J; bases not matched to a gene: 5. Looked up from germline, CDR1 is SGDLS and CDR2 is YYNGEE. The length of the CDR3 is 14 residues. The V call is TRBV9, the J call TRBJ2-7; 7 bases align to TRBD1. The clonotype was recovered from a man aged 18 to 29 in good health. Some clones in this sample may be carry-over from other donors' samples. The sample was memory CD4+ T cells from PBMCs. Indicated subset: CD45RA-negative fraction. CDR3 region: CASSATGSAYEQYF. CDR3 coding DNA: TGTGCCAGCAGCGCGACAGGGTCAGCCTACGAGCAGTACTTC.